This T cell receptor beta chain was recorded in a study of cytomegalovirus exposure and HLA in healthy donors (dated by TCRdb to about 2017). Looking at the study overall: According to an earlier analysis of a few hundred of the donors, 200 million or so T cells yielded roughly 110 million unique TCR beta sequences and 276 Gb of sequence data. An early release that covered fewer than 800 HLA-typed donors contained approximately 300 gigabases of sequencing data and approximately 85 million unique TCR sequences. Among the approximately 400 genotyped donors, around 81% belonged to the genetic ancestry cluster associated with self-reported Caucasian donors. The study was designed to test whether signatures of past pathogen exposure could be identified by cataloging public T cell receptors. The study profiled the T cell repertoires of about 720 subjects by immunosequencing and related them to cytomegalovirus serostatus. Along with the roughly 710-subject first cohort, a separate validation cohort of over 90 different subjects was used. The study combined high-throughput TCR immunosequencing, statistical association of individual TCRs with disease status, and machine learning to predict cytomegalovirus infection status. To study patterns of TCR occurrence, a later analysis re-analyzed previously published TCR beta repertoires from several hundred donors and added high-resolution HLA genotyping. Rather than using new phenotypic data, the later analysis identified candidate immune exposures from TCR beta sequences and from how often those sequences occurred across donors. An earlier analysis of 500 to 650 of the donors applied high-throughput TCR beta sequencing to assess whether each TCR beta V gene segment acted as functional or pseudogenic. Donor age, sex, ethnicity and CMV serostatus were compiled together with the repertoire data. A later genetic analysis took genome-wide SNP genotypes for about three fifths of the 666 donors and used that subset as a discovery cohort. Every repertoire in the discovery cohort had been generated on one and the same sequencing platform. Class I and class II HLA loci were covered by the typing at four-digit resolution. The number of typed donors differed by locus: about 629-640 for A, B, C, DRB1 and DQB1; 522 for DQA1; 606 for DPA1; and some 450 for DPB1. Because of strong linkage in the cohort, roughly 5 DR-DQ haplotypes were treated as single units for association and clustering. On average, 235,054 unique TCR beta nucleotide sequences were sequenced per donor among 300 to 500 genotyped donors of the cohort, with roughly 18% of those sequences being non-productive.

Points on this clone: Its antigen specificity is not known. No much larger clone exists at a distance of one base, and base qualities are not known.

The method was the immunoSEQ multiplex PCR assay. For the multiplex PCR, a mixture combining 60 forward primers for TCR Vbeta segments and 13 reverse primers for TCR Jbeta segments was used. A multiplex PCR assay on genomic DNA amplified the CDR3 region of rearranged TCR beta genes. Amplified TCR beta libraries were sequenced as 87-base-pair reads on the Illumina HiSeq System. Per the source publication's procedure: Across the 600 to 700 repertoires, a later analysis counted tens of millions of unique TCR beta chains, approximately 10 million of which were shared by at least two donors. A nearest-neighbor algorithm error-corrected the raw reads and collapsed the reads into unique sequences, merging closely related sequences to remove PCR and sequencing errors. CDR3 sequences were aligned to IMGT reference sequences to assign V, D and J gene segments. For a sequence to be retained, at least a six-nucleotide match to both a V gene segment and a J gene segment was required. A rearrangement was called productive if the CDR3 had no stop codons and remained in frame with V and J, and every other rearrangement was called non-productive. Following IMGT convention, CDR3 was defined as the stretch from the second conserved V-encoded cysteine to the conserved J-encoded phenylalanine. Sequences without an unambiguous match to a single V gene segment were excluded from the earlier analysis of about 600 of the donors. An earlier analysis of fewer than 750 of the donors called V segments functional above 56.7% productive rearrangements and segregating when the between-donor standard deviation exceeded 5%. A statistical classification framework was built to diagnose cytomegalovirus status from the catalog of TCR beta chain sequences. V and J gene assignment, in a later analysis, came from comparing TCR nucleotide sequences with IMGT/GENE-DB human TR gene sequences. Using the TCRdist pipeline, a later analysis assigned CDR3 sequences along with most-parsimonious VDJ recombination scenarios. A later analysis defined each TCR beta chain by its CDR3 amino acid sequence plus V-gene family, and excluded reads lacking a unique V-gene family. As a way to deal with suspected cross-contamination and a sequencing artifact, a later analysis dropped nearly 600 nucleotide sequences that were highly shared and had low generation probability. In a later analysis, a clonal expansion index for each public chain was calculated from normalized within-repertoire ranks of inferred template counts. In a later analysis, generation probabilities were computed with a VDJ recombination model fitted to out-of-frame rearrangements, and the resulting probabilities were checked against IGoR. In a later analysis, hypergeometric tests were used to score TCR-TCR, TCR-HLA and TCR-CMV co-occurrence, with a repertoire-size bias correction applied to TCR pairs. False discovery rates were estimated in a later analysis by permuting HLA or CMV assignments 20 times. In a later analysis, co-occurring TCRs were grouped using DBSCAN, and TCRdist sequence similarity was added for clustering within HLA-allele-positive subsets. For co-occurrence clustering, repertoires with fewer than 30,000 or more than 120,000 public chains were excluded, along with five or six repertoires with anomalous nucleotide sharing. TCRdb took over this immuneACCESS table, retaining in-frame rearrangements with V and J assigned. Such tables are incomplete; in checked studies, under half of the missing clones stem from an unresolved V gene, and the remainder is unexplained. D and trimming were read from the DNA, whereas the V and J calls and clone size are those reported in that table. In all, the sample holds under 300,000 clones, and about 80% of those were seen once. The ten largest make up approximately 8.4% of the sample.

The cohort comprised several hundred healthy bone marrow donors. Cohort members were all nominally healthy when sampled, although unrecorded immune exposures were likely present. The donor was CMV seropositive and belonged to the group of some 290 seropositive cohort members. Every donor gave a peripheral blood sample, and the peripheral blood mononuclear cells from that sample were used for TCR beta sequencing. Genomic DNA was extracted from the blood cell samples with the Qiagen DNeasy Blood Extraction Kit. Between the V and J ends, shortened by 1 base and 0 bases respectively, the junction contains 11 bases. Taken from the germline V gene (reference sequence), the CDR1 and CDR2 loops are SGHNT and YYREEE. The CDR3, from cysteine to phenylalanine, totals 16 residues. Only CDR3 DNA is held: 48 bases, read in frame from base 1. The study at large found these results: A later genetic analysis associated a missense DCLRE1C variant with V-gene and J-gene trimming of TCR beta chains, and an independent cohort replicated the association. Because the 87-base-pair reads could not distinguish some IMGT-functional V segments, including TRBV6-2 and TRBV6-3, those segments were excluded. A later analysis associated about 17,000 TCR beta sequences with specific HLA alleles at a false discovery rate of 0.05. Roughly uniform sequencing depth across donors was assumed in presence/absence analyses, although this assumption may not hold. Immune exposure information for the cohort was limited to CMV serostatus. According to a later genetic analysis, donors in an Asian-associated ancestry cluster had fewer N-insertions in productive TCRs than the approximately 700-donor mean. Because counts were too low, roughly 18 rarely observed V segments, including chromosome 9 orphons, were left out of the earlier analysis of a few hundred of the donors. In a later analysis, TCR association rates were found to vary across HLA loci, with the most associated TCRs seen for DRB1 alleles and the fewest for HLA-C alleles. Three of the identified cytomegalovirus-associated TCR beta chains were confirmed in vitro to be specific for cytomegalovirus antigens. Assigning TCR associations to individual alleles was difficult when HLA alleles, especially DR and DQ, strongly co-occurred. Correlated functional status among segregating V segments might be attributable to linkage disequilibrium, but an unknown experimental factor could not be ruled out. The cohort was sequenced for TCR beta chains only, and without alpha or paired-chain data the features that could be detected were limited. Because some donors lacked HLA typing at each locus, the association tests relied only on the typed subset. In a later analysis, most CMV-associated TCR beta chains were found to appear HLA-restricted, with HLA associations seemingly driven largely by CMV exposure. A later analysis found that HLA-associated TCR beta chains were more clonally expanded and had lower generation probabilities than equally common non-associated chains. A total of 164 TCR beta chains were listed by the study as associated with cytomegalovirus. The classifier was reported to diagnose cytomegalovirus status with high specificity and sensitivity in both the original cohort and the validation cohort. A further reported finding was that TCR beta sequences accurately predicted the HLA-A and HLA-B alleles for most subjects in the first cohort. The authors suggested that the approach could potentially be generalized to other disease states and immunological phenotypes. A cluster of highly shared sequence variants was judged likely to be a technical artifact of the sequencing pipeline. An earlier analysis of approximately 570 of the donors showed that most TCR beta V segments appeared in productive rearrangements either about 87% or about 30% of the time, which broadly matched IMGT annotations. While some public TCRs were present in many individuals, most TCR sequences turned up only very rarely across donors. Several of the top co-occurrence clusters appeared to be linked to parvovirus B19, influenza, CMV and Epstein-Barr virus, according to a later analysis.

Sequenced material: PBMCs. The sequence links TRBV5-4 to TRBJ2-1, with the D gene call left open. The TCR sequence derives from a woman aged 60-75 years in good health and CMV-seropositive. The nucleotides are TGTGCCAGCAGCTTGATGTCTGCGAGCTCCTACAATGAGCAGTTCTTC. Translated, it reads CASSLMSASSYNEQFF.